Below, 10 T cell receptor beta chains from the same sample are listed, as sequenced in a study of type 1 regulatory T cells. From the reads, TCRdb called clonotypes with MiXCR, one entry per CDR3 protein. The sample gives around 62,000 distinct CDR3 sequences, roughly 60% of which show up once; 6% to 9% is in the top ten. These TCRs' antigens remain unknown. The sample was cultured T cells, either the whole culture or a sorted T cell fraction (not recorded which). Stated subset: Tr1-enriched cell product generated in vitro against host alloantigens. These receptors came from a human donor in good health.

This clonotype was observed a few times. The chain carries TRBV6-5 and TRBJ1-1, with 12 bases that match TRBD1. CDR1 MNHEY and CDR2 SVGAGI come from the germline V gene. J lost 3 bases, V lost 1 base, and 6 bases had no gene match. The CDR3 length is 17 residues. CDR3 sequence (DNA): TGTGCCAGCAGTTACTTGGGGACAGGGGGCGCCGACACTGAAGCTTTCTTT. Amino acid sequence: CASSYLGTGGADTEAFF.

This clonotype has ten or more counts. The rearrangement uses TRBV4-1 and TRBJ1-1, with a possible D match to TRBD1 (6 bases). V lost 4 bases and J lost 8, with 20 bases in between. The CDR3 covers 15 residues. The germline gives CDR1 MGHRA, CDR2 YSYEKL. The CDR3 reads CASSRQGAGVMEAFF. CDR3 DNA sequence: TGCGCCAGCAGCCGCCAAGGGGCAGGGGTTATGGAAGCTTTCTTT.

This clonotype was observed a single time. The chain couples TRBV20-1 to TRBJ2-1; D is uncertain. There are 18 residues in the CDR3. Between the trimmed V and J ends, which lost 0 bases and 5 bases, there was a span of 23 bases. CDR1 and CDR2 (germline): DFQATT, SNEGSKA (reference sequence). Here the CDR3 reads CSAREDRPPGRWDNEQFF. DNA for the CDR3: TGCAGTGCTAGAGAGGACCGGCCCCCCGGGCGGTGGGACAATGAGCAGTTCTTC.

This clonotype was seen only a few times. The CDR3 protein is CSVRGGPNSPLHF. The CDR3 DNA reads TGCAGCGTTCGTGGGGGGCCTAATTCACCCCTCCACTTT. The genes are TRBV29-1 and TRBJ1-6; D is perhaps TRBD1 (6 bases). V lost 5 bases, J lost 6 bases, and 11 bases lay in between. CDR3 length: 13 amino acids. From germline, CDR1 is SQVTM and CDR2 ANQGSEA. Looking up the rest from reference TRBV29-1 and TRBJ1-6 gives the full variable domain: SAVISQKPSRDICQRGTSLTIQCQVDSQVTMMFWYRQQPGQSLTLIATANQGSEATYESGFVIDKFPISRPNLTFSTLTVSNMSPEDSSIYLCSVRGGPNSPLHFGNGTRLTVT.

The chain couples TRBV5-1 to TRBJ2-4; 10 bases are a match to TRBD2. The CDR3 has 14 residues. Germline V lookup: CDR1 SGHRS, CDR2 YFSETQ. V lost 0 bases to trimming and J lost 14 bases; unmatched junction nucleotides: 8. The CDR3 reads CASSLEGLAGAEYF. The DNA of the CDR3 is TGCGCCAGCAGCTTGGAGGGTCTAGCGGGAGCGGAGTACTTC.

This rearrangement joins TRBV20-1 to TRBJ2-3; D is perhaps TRBD1 (5 bases). The CDR3 length is 15 residues. V was shortened by 1 base and J by 2 bases, with 13 bases between the two germline ends. CDR1 and CDR2 from the germline V gene are DFQATT and SNEGSKA (reference sequence). The CDR3 region has the DNA TGCAGTGCTAGAGCCAGTGAAGGGGTCACAGATACGCAGTATTTT. Protein sequence: CSARASEGVTDTQYF.

J is TRBJ1-2 and V is TRBV20-1, with D unclear. The CDR3 contains 12 residues. The V end was cut by 3 bases, the J end by 7 bases, with 12 bases between. Germline-derived CDR1 and CDR2 are DFQATT and SNEGSKA (reference sequence). CDR3 sequence reads: CSARPLPGGYTF. For the CDR3, the DNA is TGCAGTGCTAGGCCGCTCCCGGGTGGCTACACCTTC.

This chain links TRBV6-1 with TRBJ2-1; TRBD2 might be the D (6 bases). Looked up from germline, CDR1 is MNHNS and CDR2 is SASEGT. V was pared by 7 bases and J by 0 bases, with 19 bases between. The CDR3 extends over 17 amino acids. The CDR3: CASTHSRGFNSYNEQFF. DNA of the CDR3: TGTGCCAGCACCCATAGTCGGGGGTTTAACTCCTACAATGAGCAGTTCTTC.

This chain links TRBV5-1 with TRBJ2-7, with D perhaps matching TRBD2 (7 bases). V was shortened by 0 bases and J by 5 bases, with 15 bases between the two germline ends. Germline V CDR1 and CDR2: SGHRS, YFSETQ. CDR3 length: 15 amino acids. The CDR3 bases are TGCGCCAGCAGCTTGGGGGGGGGCGAAGTGGACGAGCAGTACTTC. Translated: CASSLGGGEVDEQYF.

This CDR3 is CATTLRGLNQPQHF. The CDR3 DNA follows: TGTGCCACCACCCTCCGGGGTCTAAATCAGCCCCAGCATTTT. The chain employs TRBV15 and TRBJ1-5; no clear D. The CDR3 length is 14 residues. The V end lost 7 bases, the J end lost 4 bases, and 14 bases lay between the germline ends. Germline V lookup: CDR1 LNHNV, CDR2 YYDKDF (reference sequence).